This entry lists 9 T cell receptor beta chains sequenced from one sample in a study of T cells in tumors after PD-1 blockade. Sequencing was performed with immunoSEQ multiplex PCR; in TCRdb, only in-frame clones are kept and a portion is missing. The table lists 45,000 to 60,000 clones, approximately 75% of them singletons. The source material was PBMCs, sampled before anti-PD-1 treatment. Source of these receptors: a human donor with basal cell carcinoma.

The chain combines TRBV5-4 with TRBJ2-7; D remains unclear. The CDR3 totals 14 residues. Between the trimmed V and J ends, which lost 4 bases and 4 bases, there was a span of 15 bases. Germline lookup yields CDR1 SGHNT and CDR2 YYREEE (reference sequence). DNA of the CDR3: TGTGCCAGCAGCCCCACCCCCATCCCATACGAGCAGTACTTC. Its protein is CASSPTPIPYEQYF. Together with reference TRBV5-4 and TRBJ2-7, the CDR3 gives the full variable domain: ETGVTQSPTHLIKTRGQQVTLRCSSQSGHNTVSWYQQALGQGPQFIFQYYREEENGRGNFPPRFSGLQFPNYSSELNVNALELDDSALYLCASSPTPIPYEQYFGPGTRLTVT.

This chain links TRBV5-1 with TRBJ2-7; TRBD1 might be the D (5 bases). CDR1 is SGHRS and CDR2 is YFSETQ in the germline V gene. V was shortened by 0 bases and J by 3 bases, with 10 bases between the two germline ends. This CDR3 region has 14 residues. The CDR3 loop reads CASSLGPGNYEQYF. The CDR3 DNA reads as TGCGCCAGCAGCTTGGGTCCAGGGAACTACGAGCAGTACTTC.

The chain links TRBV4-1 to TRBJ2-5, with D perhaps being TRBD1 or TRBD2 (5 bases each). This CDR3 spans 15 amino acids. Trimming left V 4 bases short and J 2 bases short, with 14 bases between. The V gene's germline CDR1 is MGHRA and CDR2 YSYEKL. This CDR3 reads CASSPAGRQQETQYF. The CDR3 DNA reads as TGCGCCAGCAGCCCCGCTGGGAGACAGCAAGAGACCCAGTACTTC.

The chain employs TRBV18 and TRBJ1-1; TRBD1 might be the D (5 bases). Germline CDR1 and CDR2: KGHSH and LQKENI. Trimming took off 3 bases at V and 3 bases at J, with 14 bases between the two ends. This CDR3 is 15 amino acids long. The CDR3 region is CASSPGTGGYTEAFF. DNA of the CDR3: TGTGCCAGCTCACCTGGGACGGGAGGGTACACTGAAGCTTTCTTT.

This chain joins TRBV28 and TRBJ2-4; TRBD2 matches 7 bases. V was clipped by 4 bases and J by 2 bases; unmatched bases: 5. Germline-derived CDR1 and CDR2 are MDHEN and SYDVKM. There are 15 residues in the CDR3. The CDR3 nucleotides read TGTGCCAGCAGTTCCCAGCGGGGAACCAAAAACATTCAGTACTTC. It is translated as CASSSQRGTKNIQYF.

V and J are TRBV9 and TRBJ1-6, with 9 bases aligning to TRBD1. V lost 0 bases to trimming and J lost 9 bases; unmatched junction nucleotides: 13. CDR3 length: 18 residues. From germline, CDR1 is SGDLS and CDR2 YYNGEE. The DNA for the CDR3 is TGTGCCAGCAGCGTAGCGCGGGGGGGACAGGGCGATCGTTCACCCCTCCACTTT. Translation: CASSVARGGQGDRSPLHF. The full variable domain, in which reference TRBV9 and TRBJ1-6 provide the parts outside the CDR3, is DSGVTQTPKHLITATGQRVTLRCSPRSGDLSVYWYQQSLDQGLQFLIQYYNGEERAKGNILERFSAQQFPDLHSELNLSSLELGDSALYFCASSVARGGQGDRSPLHFGNGTRLTVT.

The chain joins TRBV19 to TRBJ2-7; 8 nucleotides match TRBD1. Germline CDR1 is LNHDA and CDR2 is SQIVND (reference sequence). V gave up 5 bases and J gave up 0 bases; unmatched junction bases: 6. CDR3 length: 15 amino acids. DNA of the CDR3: TGTGCCAGTAGTTTGACAGGGGCTAGCTCCTACGAGCAGTACTTC. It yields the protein CASSLTGASSYEQYF.

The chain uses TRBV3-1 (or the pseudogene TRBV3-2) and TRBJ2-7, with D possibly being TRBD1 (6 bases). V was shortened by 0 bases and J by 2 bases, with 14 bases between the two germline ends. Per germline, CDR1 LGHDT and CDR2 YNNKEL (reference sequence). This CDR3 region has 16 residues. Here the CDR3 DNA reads TGTGCCAGCAGCCAAGAGAGGGGGACACGTGCCTACGAGCAGTACTTC. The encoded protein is CASSQERGTRAYEQYF.

CDR3 residues: CASRDRDRVYEQYF. CDR3 nucleotides: TGTGCCAGCAGGGACCGGGACAGGGTCTACGAGCAGTACTTC. This chain connects TRBV7-8 to TRBJ2-7; 9 bases fit TRBD1. With V trimmed by 6 bases and J by 3 bases, 6 bases remained unmatched. There are 14 residues in the CDR3. Germline CDR1 reads SGHVS; CDR2 reads FQNEAQ.